Listed below are T cell receptor beta chains from one sample, sequenced in a study of memory CD4+ T cells and cytomegalovirus serostatus. Assay used: immunoSEQ multiplex PCR; TCRdb lists only in-frame clones, some missing. The table has tens of thousands of clones, about 78% seen once. The sequencing sample was made of memory CD4+ T cells from blood. The receptor source for this set is an adult in good health and CMV-seronegative. CDR3s include the opening cysteine and the closing phenylalanine or tryptophan. D genes are given only for firm matches. Size is omitted from some rows. Given values are once, few, many or a class for expanded clones.

d_call	v_call	j_call	cdr3_length	clone_size	cdr3_aa	cdr3_nt
NA	TRBV7-9	TRBJ1-1	13	NA	CASSAMVVSGAFF	TGTGCCAGCAGCGCAATGGTGGTGAGTGGAGCTTTCTTT
NA	TRBV7-9	TRBJ2-7	13	NA	CASSLTASYEQYF	TGTGCCAGCAGCTTGACAGCGTCCTACGAGCAGTACTTC
NA	TRBV6-5	TRBJ2-6	15	NA	CASSLGLPGANVLTF	TGTGCCAGCAGCCTCGGGCTTCCTGGGGCCAACGTCCTGACTTTC
NA	TRBV7-9	TRBJ2-7	14	NA	CASSLIGASYEQYF	TGTGCCAGCAGCCTAATTGGAGCCTCCTACGAGCAGTACTTC
NA	TRBV6-5	TRBJ1-4	15	NA	CASSYAGATNEKLFF	TGTGCCAGCAGTTACGCCGGGGCAACTAATGAAAAACTGTTTTTT
TRBD1	TRBV6-5	TRBJ2-7	13	NA	CASRQGQPYEQYF	TGTGCCAGCAGGCAGGGACAGCCCTACGAGCAGTACTTC
NA	TRBV9	TRBJ1-1	15	few	CASSPSDGLNTEAFF	TGTGCCAGCAGCCCATCGGACGGATTGAACACTGAAGCTTTCTTT
NA	TRBV7-2	TRBJ1-3	15	NA	CASSRRGGSGNTIYF	TGTGCCAGCAGCCGGCGCGGGGGCTCTGGAAACACCATATATTTT
NA	TRBV10-3	TRBJ2-7	12	once	CAVKQGSDEQYF	TGTGCCGTGAAGCAGGGGAGCGACGAGCAGTACTTC
NA	TRBV5-1	TRBJ2-2	14	NA	CASSGQGKPGELFF	TGCGCCAGCAGCGGGCAAGGTAAACCCGGGGAGCTGTTTTTT
NA	TRBV28	TRBJ2-1	11	NA	CASTLGNEQFF	TGTGCCAGCACTCTAGGGAATGAGCAGTTCTTC